This is a list of T cell receptor beta chains from one sample in a study of blood T cells in healthy people across ages. Each CDR3 protein is one row after TCRdb ran MiXCR on the 5' RACE reads. The profile shows hundreds of thousands of distinct CDR3 sequences, approximately 30% of them singletons. The sequenced sample consisted of blood. These receptors were collected from a woman aged 80 or over in good health. Both conserved end residues are part of each CDR3. D genes are given only for firm matches. Some rows mark clone size as missing; the rest say once, few, many or name a class of expanded clone.

>.|many|TRBV9|TRBJ2-3
TGTGCCAGCAGCGCCGGGTCGAGCACAGATACGCAGTATTTT
CASSAGSSTDTQYF
>.|many|TRBV7-2|TRBJ2-3
TGTGCCAGCAGCTCCATGGTGGCGGCAGATACGCAGTATTTT
CASSSMVAADTQYF
>.|medium-sized|TRBV4-2|TRBJ2-7
TGTGCCAGCAGCCAAGGACAGTCGGGGCTCTACGAGCAGTACTTC
CASSQGQSGLYEQYF
>TRBD1|.|TRBV15|TRBJ1-6
TGTGCCACCAGCAGACACTTGGGACAGGGGCAGACACCCCTCCACTTT
CATSRHLGQGQTPLHF
>TRBD2|once|TRBV20-1|TRBJ2-1
TGCAGTGCTAGTTGGACTAGCGGTTACAATGAGCAGTTCTTC
CSASWTSGYNEQFF
>TRBD1|many|TRBV5-5|TRBJ2-7
TGTGCCAGCAGCCCCCGGGACAGGGGGTTCTACGAGCAGTACTTC
CASSPRDRGFYEQYF
>TRBD1|.|TRBV12-3/TRBV12-4|TRBJ1-1
TGTGCCAGCAGTCCCCCGACAGGGAGGAAAACTGAAGCTTTCTTT
CASSPPTGRKTEAFF
>.|.|TRBV4-3|TRBJ1-4
TGCGCCAACAGCCAAGAGACGTCCCTTGCAACTAATGAAAAACTGTTTTTT
CANSQETSLATNEKLFF
>TRBD2|many|TRBV6-2/TRBV6-3|TRBJ2-7
TGTGCCAGCAGTTACCTTGCTCCGGGGACTAGCGGGGGAAACGAGCAGTACTTC
CASSYLAPGTSGGNEQYF
>.|.|TRBV7-8|TRBJ2-7
TGTGCCAGCAGCCGTACCCGGCAAACCTACGAGCAGTACTTC
CASSRTRQTYEQYF
>TRBD2|.|TRBV5-1|TRBJ2-1
TGCGCCAGCAAGTTGGGGAGCGGGGGAGCCTACAATGAGCAGTTCTTC
CASKLGSGGAYNEQFF
>.|many|TRBV6-2/TRBV6-3|TRBJ1-2
TGTGCCAGCAGTTACGGTATTAGGAGGACAAATAACTATGGCTACACCTTC
CASSYGIRRTNNYGYTF
>.|many|TRBV5-4|TRBJ2-4
TGTGCCAGCAGTTCCGGCCTCCGATCAGGGAACATTCAGTACTTC
CASSSGLRSGNIQYF
>.|many|TRBV27|TRBJ1-6
TGTGCCAGCAGTCCGACCCTCCAGAATTCACCCCTCCACTTT
CASSPTLQNSPLHF
>.|many|TRBV20-1|TRBJ2-7
TGCAGTGCTAGGTCCGGGACACCTTTCTCCTACGAGCAGTACTTC
CSARSGTPFSYEQYF
>.|many|TRBV4-3|TRBJ2-6
TGCGCCAGCAGCCCAGAATCCAGGGCTGGGGCCAACGTCCTGACTTTC
CASSPESRAGANVLTF
>.|.|TRBV2|TRBJ1-2
TGTGCCAGCAGTGAAGGGGGCACTCTCTACACCTTC
CASSEGGTLYTF
>.|.|TRBV6-5|TRBJ1-1
TGTGCCAGCAGTTATCAGGGACGCCCCATGAACACTGAAGCTTTCTTT
CASSYQGRPMNTEAFF
>.|few|TRBV20-1|TRBJ2-1
TGCAGTGCCGGGCAGGGCAGCTCCTACAATGAGCAGTTCTTC
CSAGQGSSYNEQFF
>TRBD2|many|TRBV6-5|TRBJ2-3
TGTGCCACCCTCACTAGCGGGGCAGATACGCAGTATTTT
CATLTSGADTQYF
>.|few|TRBV3-1|TRBJ1-1
TGTGCCAGCAGTCCGACGGGGGGGAAGAACACTGAAGCTTTCTTT
CASSPTGGKNTEAFF